This T cell receptor beta chain appears in the sequencing data of a study of early T cells in non-severe SARS-CoV-2 infection. Turning to the study itself: With bulk RNA from unsorted whole blood as input, sequencing yielded unpaired chains. The study, taken as a whole, reports: CD4 and private specificities were missed by VDJdb matching, which favored anti-spike CD8 responses.

The library protocol tagged individual cDNA molecules with unique molecular identifiers. TCRdb re-analysed the 5' RACE reads in MiXCR, keeping a single row per CDR3 protein. The sample yields roughly 30,000 distinct CDR3 sequences, around 4.4% seen once. Germline CDR1 reads SNHLY; CDR2 reads FYNNEI. CDR3 length: 13 amino acids. V was shortened by 5 bases and J by 2 bases, with 9 bases between the two germline ends. This clonotype was observed many times. What it binds is not known. This clonotype was sampled from an adult who was a healthcare worker with PCR-confirmed SARS-CoV-2 infection or an uninfected control (not recorded which). The rearrangement joins TRBV2 to TRBJ2-5; D is unresolved. The sequenced sample consisted of whole blood. As DNA, the CDR3 is TGTGCCAGCAGTCCCGGCAGGCAAGAGACCCAGTACTTC. It encodes CASSPGRQETQYF. The full variable domain, its missing parts supplied by reference TRBV2 and TRBJ2-5, is EPEVTQTPSHQVTQMGQEVILRCVPISNHLYFYWYRQILGQKVEFLVSFYNNEISEKSEIFDDQFSVERPDGSNFTLKIRSTKLEDSAMYFCASSPGRQETQYFGPGTRLLVL.